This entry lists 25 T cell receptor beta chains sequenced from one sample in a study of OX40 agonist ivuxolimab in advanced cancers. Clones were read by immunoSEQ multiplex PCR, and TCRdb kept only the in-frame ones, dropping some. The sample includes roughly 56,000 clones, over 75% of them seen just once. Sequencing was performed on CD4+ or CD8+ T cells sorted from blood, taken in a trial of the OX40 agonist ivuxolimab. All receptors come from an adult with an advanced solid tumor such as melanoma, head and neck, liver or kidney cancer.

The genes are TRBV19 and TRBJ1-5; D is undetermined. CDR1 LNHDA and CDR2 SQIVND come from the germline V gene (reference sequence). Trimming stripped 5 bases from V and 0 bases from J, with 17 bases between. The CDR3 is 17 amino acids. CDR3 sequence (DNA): TGTGCCAGTAGTTCGCCCTCCTGGAGGAATAGCAATCAGCCCCAGCATTTT. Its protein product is CASSSPSWRNSNQPQHF.

The DNA for the CDR3 is TGTGCCAGCAGCTTAGGGCTGAAATATGGCTACACCTTC. Translation: CASSLGLKYGYTF. The genes are TRBV11-2 and TRBJ1-2; D is uncertain. Germline CDR1 is SGHAT and CDR2 is FQNNGV. Trimming cost V 1 base and J 5 bases, with 8 bases left between them. The CDR3 runs 13 residues.

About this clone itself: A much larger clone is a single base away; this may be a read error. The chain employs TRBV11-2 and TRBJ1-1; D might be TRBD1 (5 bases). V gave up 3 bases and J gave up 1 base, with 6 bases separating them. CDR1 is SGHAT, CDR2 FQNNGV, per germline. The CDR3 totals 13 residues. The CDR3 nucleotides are TGTGCCAGCAGCTTGGGACGGAACACTGAAGCTTTCTTT. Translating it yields CASSLGRNTEAFF.

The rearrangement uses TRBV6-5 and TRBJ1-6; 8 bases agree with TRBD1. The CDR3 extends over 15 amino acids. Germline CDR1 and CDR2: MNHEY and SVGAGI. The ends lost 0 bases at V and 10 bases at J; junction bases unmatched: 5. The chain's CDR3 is CASSYSRDRRSPLHF. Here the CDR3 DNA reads TGTGCCAGCAGTTACTCTAGGGACAGGCGCTCACCCCTCCACTTT.

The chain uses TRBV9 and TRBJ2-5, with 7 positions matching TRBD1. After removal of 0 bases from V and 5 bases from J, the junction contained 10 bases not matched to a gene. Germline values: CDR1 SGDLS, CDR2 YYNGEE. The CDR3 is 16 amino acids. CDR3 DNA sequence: TGTGCCAGCAGCGTAGGGGCGACAGGGTCGGTGGAGACCCAGTACTTC. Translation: CASSVGATGSVETQYF. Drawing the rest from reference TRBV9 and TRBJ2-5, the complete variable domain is DSGVTQTPKHLITATGQRVTLRCSPRSGDLSVYWYQQSLDQGLQFLIQYYNGEERAKGNILERFSAQQFPDLHSELNLSSLELGDSALYFCASSVGATGSVETQYFGPGTRLLVL.

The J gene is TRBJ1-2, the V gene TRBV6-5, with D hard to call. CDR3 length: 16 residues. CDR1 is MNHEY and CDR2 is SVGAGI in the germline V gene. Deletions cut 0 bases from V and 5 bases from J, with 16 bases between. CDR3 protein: CASSYSIKGRPYGYTF. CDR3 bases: TGTGCCAGCAGTTACTCGATTAAGGGCAGACCATATGGCTACACCTTC.

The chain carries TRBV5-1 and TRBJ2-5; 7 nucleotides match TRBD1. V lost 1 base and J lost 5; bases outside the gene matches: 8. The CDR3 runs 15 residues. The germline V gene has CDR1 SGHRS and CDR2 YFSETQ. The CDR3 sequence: CASSLTAGGSETQYF. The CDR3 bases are TGCGCCAGCAGCTTGACCGCAGGGGGATCGGAGACCCAGTACTTC.

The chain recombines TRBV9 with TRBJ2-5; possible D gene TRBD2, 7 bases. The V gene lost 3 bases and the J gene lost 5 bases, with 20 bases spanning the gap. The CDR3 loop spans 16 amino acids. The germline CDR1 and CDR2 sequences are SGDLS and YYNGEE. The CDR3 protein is CASSAWGGAGVETQYF. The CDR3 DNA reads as TGTGCCAGCAGCGCGTGGGGGGGCGCGGGCGTCGAGACCCAGTACTTC. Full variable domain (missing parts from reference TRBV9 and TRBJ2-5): DSGVTQTPKHLITATGQRVTLRCSPRSGDLSVYWYQQSLDQGLQFLIQYYNGEERAKGNILERFSAQQFPDLHSELNLSSLELGDSALYFCASSAWGGAGVETQYFGPGTRLLVL.

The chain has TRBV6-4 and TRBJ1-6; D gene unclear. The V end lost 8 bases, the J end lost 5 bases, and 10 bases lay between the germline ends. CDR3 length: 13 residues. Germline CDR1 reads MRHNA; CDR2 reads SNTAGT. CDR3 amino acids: CASGQDDNSPLHF. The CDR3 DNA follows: TGTGCCAGCGGGCAGGATGATAATTCACCCCTCCACTTT.

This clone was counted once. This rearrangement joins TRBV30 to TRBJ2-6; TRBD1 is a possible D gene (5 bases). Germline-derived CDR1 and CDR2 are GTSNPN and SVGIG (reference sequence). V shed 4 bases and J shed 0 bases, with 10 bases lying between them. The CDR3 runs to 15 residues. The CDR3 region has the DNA TGTGCCTGGACGAGACAGAGCTCTGGGGCCAACGTCCTGACTTTC. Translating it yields CAWTRQSSGANVLTF. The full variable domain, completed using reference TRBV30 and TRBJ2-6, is SQTIHQWPATLVQPVGSPLSLECTVEGTSNPNLYWYRQAAGRGLQLLFYSVGIGQISSEVPQNLSASRPQDRQFILSSKKLLLSDSGFYLCAWTRQSSGANVLTFGAGSRLTVL.

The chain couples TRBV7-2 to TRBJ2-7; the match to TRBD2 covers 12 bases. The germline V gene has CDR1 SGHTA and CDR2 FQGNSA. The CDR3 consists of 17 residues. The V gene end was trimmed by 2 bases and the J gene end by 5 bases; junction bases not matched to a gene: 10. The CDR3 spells CASSLQTSGGPGNEQYF. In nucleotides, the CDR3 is TGTGCCAGCAGCTTACAGACTAGCGGGGGCCCGGGTAACGAGCAGTACTTC.

This CDR3 reads CASSYDRGRPDTQYF. For the CDR3, the DNA is TGTGCCAGCAGTTACGACAGGGGGCGACCAGATACGCAGTATTTT. The rearrangement links TRBV6-6 to TRBJ2-3; 10 positions agree with TRBD1. CDR1 MNHNY and CDR2 SVGAGI come from the germline V gene (reference sequence). The CDR3 has 15 residues. The V gene end was trimmed by 2 bases and the J gene end by 4 bases; junction bases not matched to a gene: 3.

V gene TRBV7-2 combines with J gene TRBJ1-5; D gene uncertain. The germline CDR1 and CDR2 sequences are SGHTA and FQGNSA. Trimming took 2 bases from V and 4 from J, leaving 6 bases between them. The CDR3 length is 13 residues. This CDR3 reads CASSLTQNQPQHF. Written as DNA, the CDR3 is TGTGCCAGCAGCTTAACCCAAAATCAGCCCCAGCATTTT.

CDR3 sequence (DNA): TGCGCCAGCGGGGGGCGAGCAGTTGACAATCAGCCCCAGCATTTT. Protein: CASGGRAVDNQPQHF. This rearrangement joins TRBV5-1 to TRBJ1-5, with a tentative D call TRBD1 (6 bases). Looked up from germline, CDR1 is SGHRS and CDR2 is YFSETQ. Trimming pared 7 bases from V and 3 bases from J, leaving 17 bases between. This CDR3 contains 15 residues.

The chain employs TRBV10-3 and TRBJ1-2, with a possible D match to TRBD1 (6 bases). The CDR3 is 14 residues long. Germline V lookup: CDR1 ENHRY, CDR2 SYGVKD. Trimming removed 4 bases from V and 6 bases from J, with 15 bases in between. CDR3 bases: TGTGCCATCAGTGCATTCGAGGGGGAGGATGGCTACACCTTC. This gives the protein CAISAFEGEDGYTF.

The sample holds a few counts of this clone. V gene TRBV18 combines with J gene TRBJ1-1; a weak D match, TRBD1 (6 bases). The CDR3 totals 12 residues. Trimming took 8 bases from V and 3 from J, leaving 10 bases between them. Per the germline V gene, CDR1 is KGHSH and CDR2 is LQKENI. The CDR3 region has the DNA TGTGCCAGCACCGGACAGTACACTGAAGCTTTCTTT. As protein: CASTGQYTEAFF.

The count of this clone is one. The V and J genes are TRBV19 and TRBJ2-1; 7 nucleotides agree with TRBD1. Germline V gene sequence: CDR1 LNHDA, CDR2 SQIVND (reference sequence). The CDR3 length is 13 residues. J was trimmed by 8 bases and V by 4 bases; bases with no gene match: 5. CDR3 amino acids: CASSRQGLHEQFF. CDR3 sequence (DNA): TGTGCCAGTAGTAGACAGGGTTTGCATGAGCAGTTCTTC.

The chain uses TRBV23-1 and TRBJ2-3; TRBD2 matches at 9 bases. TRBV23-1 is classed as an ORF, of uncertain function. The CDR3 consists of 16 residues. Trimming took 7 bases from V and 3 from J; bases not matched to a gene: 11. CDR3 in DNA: TGCGCCAGCATCACTGTCGGAGCGGGGGGAACAGATACGCAGTATTTT. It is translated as CASITVGAGGTDTQYF.

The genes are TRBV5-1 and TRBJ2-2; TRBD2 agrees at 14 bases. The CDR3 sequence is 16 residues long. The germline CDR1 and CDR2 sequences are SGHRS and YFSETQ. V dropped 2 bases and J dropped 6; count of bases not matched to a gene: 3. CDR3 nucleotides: TGCGCCAGCAGCTTTGGGACTAGCGGGAGAGCCGGGGAGCTGTTTTTT. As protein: CASSFGTSGRAGELFF.

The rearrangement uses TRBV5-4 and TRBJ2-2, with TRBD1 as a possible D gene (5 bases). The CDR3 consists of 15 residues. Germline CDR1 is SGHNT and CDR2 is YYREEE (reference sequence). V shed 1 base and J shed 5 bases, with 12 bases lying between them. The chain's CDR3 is CASSLYLGATGELFF. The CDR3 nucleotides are TGTGCCAGCAGCTTGTATCTAGGGGCGACCGGGGAGCTGTTTTTT.

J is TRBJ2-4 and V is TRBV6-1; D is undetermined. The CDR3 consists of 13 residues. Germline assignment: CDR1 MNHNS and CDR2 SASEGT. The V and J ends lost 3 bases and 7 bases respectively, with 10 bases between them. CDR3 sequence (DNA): TGTGCCAGCAGTGACTGGGCCCAGAACATTCAGTACTTC. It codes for CASSDWAQNIQYF.

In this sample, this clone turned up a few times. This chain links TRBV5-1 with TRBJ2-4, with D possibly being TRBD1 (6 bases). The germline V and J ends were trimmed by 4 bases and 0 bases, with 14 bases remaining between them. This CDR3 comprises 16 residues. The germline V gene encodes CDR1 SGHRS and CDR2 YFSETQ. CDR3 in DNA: TGCGCCAGCAGCGGGGACAATTCGCCAGCCAAAAACATTCAGTACTTC. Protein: CASSGDNSPAKNIQYF.

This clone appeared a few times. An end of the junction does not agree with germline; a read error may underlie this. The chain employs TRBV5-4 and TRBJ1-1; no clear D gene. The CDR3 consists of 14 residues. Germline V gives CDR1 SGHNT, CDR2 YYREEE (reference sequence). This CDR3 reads CASSFRSLKTEAFF. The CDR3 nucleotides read TGTGCCAGCAGCTTCAGGTCCTTGAAGACTGAAGCTTTCTTT.

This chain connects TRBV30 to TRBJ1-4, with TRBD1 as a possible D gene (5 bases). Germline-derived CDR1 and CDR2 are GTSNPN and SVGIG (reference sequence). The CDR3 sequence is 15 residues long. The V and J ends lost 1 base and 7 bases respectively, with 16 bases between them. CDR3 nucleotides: TGTGCCTGGAGTGCTCTAAGGGGAGGAGCTGAAAAACTGTTTTTT. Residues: CAWSALRGGAEKLFF.

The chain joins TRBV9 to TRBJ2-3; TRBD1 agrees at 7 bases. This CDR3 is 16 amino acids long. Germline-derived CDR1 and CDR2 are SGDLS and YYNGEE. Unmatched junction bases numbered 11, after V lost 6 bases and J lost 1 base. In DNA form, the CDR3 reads TGTGCCAGCACCCGCAGGGGGTTGAGCGGCACAGATACGCAGTATTTT. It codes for CASTRRGLSGTDTQYF. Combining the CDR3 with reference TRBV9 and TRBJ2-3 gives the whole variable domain DSGVTQTPKHLITATGQRVTLRCSPRSGDLSVYWYQQSLDQGLQFLIQYYNGEERAKGNILERFSAQQFPDLHSELNLSSLELGDSALYFCASTRRGLSGTDTQYFGPGTRLTVL.